This T cell receptor beta chain was recorded in a study of blood T cells in healthy people across ages (dated by TCRdb to the mid-2010s). Regarding the study in general: In model experiments, template switching captured about one uniquely barcoded TCR beta cDNA molecule for every two T cells. Donors of different ages were randomly distributed across sequencing lanes to avoid experimental bias. For two donors (one aged 18 to 30 and one aged 80 or older), the study analyzed two additional independent replicas of 1 million unique cDNA reads from the same blood draw. Donors were grouped into four age groups: young (average roughly 16 years), middle-aged (39), aged (approximately 58) and long-lived (roughly 80). The study measured age-related changes in TCR beta repertoire diversity using deep sequencing normalized with unique cDNA molecular identifiers. Study-wide findings and limitations: Because the CMV infection status of the donors was unknown, age-related changes in expanded clonotypes may potentially have been confounded. Observed TCR beta diversity per million T cells fell roughly linearly with age, and a significant reduction was already apparent by age around 40. Estimates of total diversity from one million sequenced T cells were regarded as lower bounds and underestimates. A strong correlation was found between observed TCR beta diversity and the percentage of naive T cells measured by flow cytometry. Compared with the aged group, the long-lived group had more naive CD4+ T cells, fewer expanded clones and increased TCR diversity, a pattern suggesting age selection. Since profiling was done on bulk unsorted PBMCs, naive and antigen-experienced compartments could not be conclusively compared.

On this clonotype itself: Its antigen remains undetermined. It may be a read error: a sequence one base away is much more abundant.

In the germline V gene, CDR1 corresponds to LGHNA and CDR2 to YNFKEQ. Inclusive of the bounding cysteine and phenylalanine, the CDR3 is 13 residues long. The read is trimmed to its CDR3 DNA, 39 bases read in frame from base 1. Receptor amplification or capture employed 5' RACE. Sequencer: Illumina HiSeq 2500. A second PCR of about 6 to 12 cycles was run with a J-beta primer mix and a sample-barcoded 5' primer. Each TCR beta cDNA molecule received a unique molecular identifier from a template-switch 5' adaptor carrying 12 random nucleotides. Each sample yielded at least 3 million CDR3-containing paired-end reads. All of the RNA was converted into first-strand cDNA using the Mint cDNA synthesis kit, with a TRBC-specific oligonucleotide serving as the primer. After uracil-DNA glycosylase treatment, a first 18-cycle PCR used universal primers M1SS and BC2_uni_R on all cDNA. The source study handled its data this way. Each sample was normalized by randomly selecting 1 million high-quality reads, each carrying a distinct molecular identifier. Reads sharing molecular identifiers were discarded rather than binned into consensus sequences. MiTCR, with a Q25 quality threshold and the strictest error-elimination algorithm, was used for CDR3 identification, clonotype clustering and error correction. A nonparametric unseen species model with Euler transformation was used to estimate a lower bound on total TCR beta diversity. TCRdb handled the public reads itself, with Q25 trimming in fastp and clone calling in MiXCR, and kept productive beta chains. Rows with a matching CDR3 protein are joined into one entry that keeps the most common DNA and genes. In this record, the V and J calls reflect TCRdb's handling and not the investigators' own analysis. This sample holds 550,000 to 800,000 distinct CDR3 sequences; about 34% were observed only once. 15% of the sample lies in the top ten.

The donors were under 40 Caucasian individuals from Russia, aged roughly 6 to 100 years, who were systemically healthy. Approximately 9.3 milliliters of peripheral blood were collected from each donor into EDTA-treated Vacutainer tubes. Ficoll-Paque density-gradient centrifugation was used to isolate PBMCs, with at least 6.5 million obtained per sample. Trizol reagent was used to extract total RNA from PBMCs, with at least 6 micrograms per sample. For every donor, an aliquot of PBMCs went through flow cytometry to measure the percentages of naive CD45RAhigh/CD27high T cells. The rearrangement combines TRBV4-2 with TRBJ2-3; a confident D gene designation cannot be given. The receptor comes from a woman older than 75 in good health. Donor details come from another sample of the same person, matched by shared clones. Specimen: blood. The nucleotide sequence reads TGTGCCAGCAGCCAAGAAACAACAGATGCGCAGTATTTT. It translates to CASSQETTDAQYF.